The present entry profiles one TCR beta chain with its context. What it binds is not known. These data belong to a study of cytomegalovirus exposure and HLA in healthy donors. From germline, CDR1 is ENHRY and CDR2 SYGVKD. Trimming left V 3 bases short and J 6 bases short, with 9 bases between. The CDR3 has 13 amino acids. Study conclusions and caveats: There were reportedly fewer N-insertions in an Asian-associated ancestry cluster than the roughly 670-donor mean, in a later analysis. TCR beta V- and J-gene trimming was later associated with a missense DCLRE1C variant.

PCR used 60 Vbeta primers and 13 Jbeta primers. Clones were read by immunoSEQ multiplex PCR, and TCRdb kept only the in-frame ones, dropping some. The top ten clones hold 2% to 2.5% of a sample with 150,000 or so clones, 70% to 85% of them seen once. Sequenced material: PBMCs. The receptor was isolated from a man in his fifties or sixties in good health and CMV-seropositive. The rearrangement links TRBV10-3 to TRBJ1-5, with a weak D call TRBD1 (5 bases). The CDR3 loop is CAISERGVQPQHF. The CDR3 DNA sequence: TGTGCCATCAGTGAAAGGGGTGTTCAGCCCCAGCATTTT.